Below are 13 T cell receptor beta chains sequenced from a single sample in a study of post-analysis software for immune sequencing data. The study's findings and limits: Five or six TRBV segments appeared more often in patients than in controls, and TRBV5-6, TRBV5-1 and TRBV20-1 were among these.

TCR beta cDNA libraries had unique molecular identifiers. Via MiXCR, TCRdb re-called the PCR reads, giving one row per CDR3 protein. This table has 750,000 to 900,000 distinct CDR3 sequences, 46% appearing once. These receptors' antigens are unknown. The source material was blood. Receptors were obtained from a girl aged 5 to 17 with multiple sclerosis.

This chain links TRBV11-2 with TRBJ2-3; D is ambiguous. Trimming took 1 base from V and 2 from J, leaving 10 bases between them. The CDR3 loop spans 15 amino acids. The germline V gene encodes CDR1 SGHAT and CDR2 FQNNGV. In nucleotides, the CDR3 is TGTGCCAGCAGCTTAGCTGGGCGGCCCACAGATACGCAGTATTTT. Protein product: CASSLAGRPTDTQYF.

The V gene is TRBV2, the J gene TRBJ1-4; D is unclear. Trimming pared 6 bases from V and 0 bases from J, leaving 11 bases between. In germline, CDR1 is SNHLY, CDR2 FYNNEI. This CDR3 is 15 amino acids long. CDR3 bases: TGTGCCAGCAGACCCCGAGCGTCAACTAATGAAAAACTGTTTTTT. This translates into CASRPRASTNEKLFF. The whole variable domain, remainder taken from reference TRBV2 and TRBJ1-4, is EPEVTQTPSHQVTQMGQEVILRCVPISNHLYFYWYRQILGQKVEFLVSFYNNEISEKSEIFDDQFSVERPDGSNFTLKIRSTKLEDSAMYFCASRPRASTNEKLFFGSGTQLSVL.

A remark on this clonotype: This CDR3 fails to terminate in the conserved phenylalanine or tryptophan, so it likely reflects a read error. The rearrangement joins TRBV2 to TRBJ2-2; 8 bases align to TRBD1. V gave up 0 bases and J gave up 4 bases; unmatched junction bases: 19. This CDR3 region has 21 residues. Germline V gives CDR1 SNHLY, CDR2 FYNNEI. The CDR3 region is CASSEAPWMDRVGSFTGELFC. CDR3 bases: TGTGCCAGCAGTGAAGCGCCATGGATGGACAGGGTGGGAAGCTTCACCGGGGAGCTGTTTTGT.

This clonotype was found a few times. This chain links TRBV9 with TRBJ2-5; D gene uncertain. This CDR3 comprises 15 residues. Germline loops: CDR1 SGDLS, CDR2 YYNGEE. V was shortened by 0 bases and J by 2 bases, with 11 bases between the two germline ends. CDR3 nucleotide sequence: TGTGCCAGCAGCGTAGGGGCCCCCATTCAAGAGACCCAGTACTTC. Its protein product is CASSVGAPIQETQYF.

This clonotype has just a few counts. This chain uses TRBV10-3 with TRBJ2-3; D may correspond to TRBD1 or TRBD2 (5 bases each). This CDR3 is 16 amino acids long. V was clipped by 5 bases and J by 4 bases, with 19 bases between them. Germline V gives CDR1 ENHRY, CDR2 SYGVKD. The CDR3 protein is CAISMGDFLVPDTQYF. The CDR3 DNA reads as TGTGCCATCAGTATGGGGGATTTTCTGGTCCCAGATACGCAGTATTTT.

This chain connects TRBV20-1 to TRBJ1-1; a weak D match, TRBD1 (5 bases). The germline V gene encodes CDR1 DFQATT and CDR2 SNEGSKA (reference sequence). The length of the CDR3 is 14 residues. The ends were cut back, 2 bases at V and 7 bases at J, with 17 bases in the middle. The CDR3 loop reads CSARLSRGADEAFF. The CDR3 coding sequence is TGCAGTGCTAGACTCTCCAGAGGGGCCGATGAAGCTTTCTTT.

V and J are TRBV18 and TRBJ2-5; maybe TRBD2 (5 bases). The germline gives CDR1 KGHSH, CDR2 LQKENI. Trimming took off 3 bases at V and 11 bases at J, with 34 bases between the two ends. CDR3 length: 19 residues. The CDR3 DNA is TGTGCCAGCTCACCGAGAGCAGACGAGCGGACCTCCTTGCATGGGGAGCAGTACTTC. It yields the protein CASSPRADERTSLHGEQYF.

J is TRBJ1-6 and V is TRBV4-2, with no clear D. CDR3 length: 18 residues. The V end was cut by 4 bases, the J end by 0 bases, with 16 bases between. Germline CDR1 and CDR2: LGHNA and YNFKEQ. The chain's CDR3 is CASSLGRILSSYNSPLHF. The CDR3, as DNA: TGTGCCAGCAGCCTGGGCCGTATTTTGAGCTCCTATAATTCACCCCTCCACTTT.

Many counts were recorded for this clonotype. The rearrangement uses TRBV7-2 and TRBJ2-7, with D possibly TRBD2 on 5 matching bases. V gave up 5 bases and J gave up 3 bases, with 14 bases separating them. This CDR3 is 14 amino acids long. Per germline, CDR1 SGHTA and CDR2 FQGNSA. This chain's CDR3 is CASSLGSSGYEQYF. CDR3 bases: TGTGCCAGCAGCCTCGGTTCGAGCGGCTACGAGCAGTACTTC.

This clonotype was detected a few times. The gene calls are TRBV5-1 and TRBJ2-7, with 7 bases that match TRBD2. This CDR3 is 15 amino acids long. Germline loops: CDR1 SGHRS, CDR2 YFSETQ. The V gene end was trimmed by 2 bases and the J gene end by 2 bases; junction bases not matched to a gene: 7. The CDR3 reads CASSFLASGTYEQYF. Here the CDR3 DNA reads TGCGCCAGCAGCTTTTTGGCTAGCGGAACCTACGAGCAGTACTTC.

This clonotype occurred a few times. The gene calls are TRBV9 and TRBJ2-5; 9 nucleotides match TRBD2. The trim removed 0 bases at V and 11 bases at J, leaving 11 bases unmatched. CDR3 size: 15 residues. The germline CDR1 and CDR2 sequences are SGDLS and YYNGEE. CDR3 sequence reads: CASSVDVAGVGEQYF. DNA for the CDR3: TGTGCCAGCAGCGTAGATGTAGCGGGAGTGGGAGAGCAGTACTTC.

This clonotype showed up just a few times. This chain links TRBV20-1 with TRBJ1-2; D remains ambiguous. Germline lookup yields CDR1 DFQATT and CDR2 SNEGSKA (reference sequence). Deletions cut 2 bases from V and 0 bases from J, with 22 bases between. The CDR3 is 18 amino acids. The CDR3 spells CSARMFPSRREANYGYTF. Written as DNA, the CDR3 is TGCAGTGCTAGAATGTTCCCCTCAAGGAGGGAAGCTAACTATGGCTACACCTTC.

The chain combines TRBV21-1 with TRBJ1-5; TRBD1, as called in the table, went unchecked against the DNA. TRBV21-1 is classified as a pseudogene. The length of the CDR3 is 17 residues. This CDR3 is CASDWTGGAHLGGPQHF. CDR3 DNA sequence: TGTGCCAGCGATTGGACAGGGGGCGCTCATTTAGGGGGGCCCCAGCATTTT.